This T cell receptor beta chain was observed in a study of T-cell reconstitution after alpha-beta-depleted transplantation in children listed by TCRdb under 2016. About the full investigation: The study quantitatively tracked T-cell immune reconstitution after TCRalphabeta/CD19-depleted allogeneic hematopoietic cell transplantation in children using TCR repertoire profiling.

V lost 5 bases and J lost 0 bases, and the count of bases not matched to a germline gene is 9. The CDR3, from cysteine to phenylalanine, totals 16 residues. Just CDR3 DNA is preserved here, 48 bases in frame from base 1. The germline V gene (reference sequence) gives CDR1 as LNHDA and CDR2 as SQIVND. This clonotype was found a few times. Its antigen specificity is not known. No qualities accompany the bases; no much larger clone lies one base away. Sample treatment or condition, as interpreted from the label and publication: allogeneic hematopoietic cell transplantation with graft depleted of TCRalphabeta T cells and CD19 B cells. The transplant recipients were children given TCRalphabeta/CD19-depleted allogeneic hematopoietic cell grafts. Overall results and qualifications from the work: The apparently early recovery of alphabetaT-cell counts about two months after transplant reportedly depended on only several hundred rapidly expanded clones that came from non-depleted graft cells. Hyperexpanded clone frequencies declined over subsequent months; after one year, T-cell counts and TCRbeta diversity were mostly attributed to newly produced T cells. In some patients, high TCRbeta diversity at day 60 was attributed to recipient T cells and intrathymic progenitors that had survived conditioning.

Library construction relied on PCR. Instrument used: Illumina HiSeq 2500. Molecular barcoding was employed in the preparation of TCR libraries, with unique molecular identifiers being used to normalize TCRbeta repertoire quantification. TCRdb cleaned the public reads at Q25 with fastp, built clones with MiXCR and kept in-frame beta chains. Rows merge per CDR3 protein into single entries with the most common DNA and genes. The sample table lists roughly 82,000 distinct CDR3 sequences, 13% to 15% of them with a count of one. The ten largest clones capture about 26% of the sample. The rearranged chain carries TRBV19 and TRBJ2-7; TRBD1 matches 8 bases in the middle. Sequenced here: PBMCs, mostly from graft donor cells, sampled 180 days after TCRalphabeta/CD19-depleted stem cell transplant. The sequence was obtained from a male patient aged 2-9 years who had a stem cell transplant for acute lymphoblastic leukemia, so the T cells may come from the graft donor. The DNA is as follows: TGTGCCAGTAGTCCACCCCGGACAGGGAGCTCCTACGAGCAGTACTTC. Its translation is CASSPPRTGSSYEQYF.